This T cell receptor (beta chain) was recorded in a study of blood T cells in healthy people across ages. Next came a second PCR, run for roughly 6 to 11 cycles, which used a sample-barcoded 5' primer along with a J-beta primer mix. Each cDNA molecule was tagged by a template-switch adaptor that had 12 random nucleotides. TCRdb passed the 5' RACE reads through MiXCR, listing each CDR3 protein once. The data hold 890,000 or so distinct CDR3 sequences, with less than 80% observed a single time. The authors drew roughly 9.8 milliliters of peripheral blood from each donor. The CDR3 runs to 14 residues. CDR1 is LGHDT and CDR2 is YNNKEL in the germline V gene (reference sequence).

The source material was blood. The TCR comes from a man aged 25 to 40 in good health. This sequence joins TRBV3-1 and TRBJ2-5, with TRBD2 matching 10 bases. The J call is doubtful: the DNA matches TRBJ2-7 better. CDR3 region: CASSQTSGDYEQYF. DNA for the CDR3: TGTGCCAGCAGCCAAACTAGCGGGGACTACGAGCAGTACTTC.